This T cell receptor beta chain was recovered during a study of OX40 agonist ivuxolimab in advanced cancers. Study-wide background: The study treated patients with ivuxolimab, an agonistic anti-OX40 (CD134) antibody. Patients receiving dose escalation had hepatocellular carcinoma, melanoma, renal cell or head and neck cancer. Whole-study results and caveats: At doses 0.1 to 3.0 mg/kg, CD4+ and CD8+ clones expanded.

The table came from immunoSEQ multiplex PCR; TCRdb's copy has only in-frame clones and leaves some out. This table has 40,000 or so clones, approximately 88% appearing once. CDR3 length: 15 amino acids. Germline CDR1 reads SGHRS; CDR2 reads YFSETQ. V trimming: 3 bases; J trimming: 6 bases; junction bases outside the gene matches: 9. As for this clone: The antigen remains unidentified.

V is TRBV5-1 and J is TRBJ1-1; TRBD1 agrees at 9 bases. Sequenced here: CD4+ or CD8+ T cells sorted from blood, sampled in a trial of the OX40 agonist ivuxolimab. The TCR comes from an adult with an advanced solid tumor such as melanoma, head and neck, liver or kidney cancer. The chain's CDR3 is CASSSGQGLIAEAFF. CDR3 nucleotides: TGCGCCAGCAGCTCCGGACAGGGGTTAATCGCTGAAGCTTTCTTT.